One sample yielded the 9 T cell receptor beta chains listed below, sequenced in a study of control samples from healthy donors and cancer patients. The data were produced by immunoSEQ multiplex PCR, yet TCRdb's version contains in-frame clones alone and is incomplete. The sample has some 150,000 clones, just over 90% seen once; the top ten hold roughly 4.3%. Input material: blood. Source of these receptors: a woman aged 60-70 years in good health.

The sample holds one count of this clone. This chain connects TRBV5-4 to TRBJ2-6; tentative D call: TRBD2 (6 bases). The germline V gene encodes CDR1 SGHNT and CDR2 YYREEE (reference sequence). CDR3 length: 18 residues. The V gene lost 2 bases and the J gene lost 0 bases, with 15 bases spanning the gap. Here the CDR3 DNA reads TGTGCCAGCAGCTTAAGGAGGGGACCGAACTCTGGGGCCAACGTCCTGACTTTC. Encoded protein: CASSLRRGPNSGANVLTF.

As concerns this clone: One end of the junction fails to match germline, which may point to a read error. The chain has TRBV19 and TRBJ2-4; a possible D gene is TRBD1 (5 bases). The CDR3 covers 11 residues. Germline V gives CDR1 LNHDA, CDR2 SQIVND (reference sequence). The DNA of the CDR3 is TGTGCCAGTAGCCCAGGGTGGAGTTTGGACTTC. The encoded protein is CASSPGWSLDF. Supplemented by reference TRBV19 and TRBJ2-4, the full variable domain reads DGGITQSPKYLFRKEGQNVTLSCEQNLNHDAMYWYRQDPGQGLRLIYYSQIVNDFQKGDIAEGYSVSREKKESFPLTVTSAQKNPTAFYLCASSPGWSLDFGAGTRLSVL.

This chain joins TRBV6-2 or TRBV6-3 and TRBJ2-5; either TRBD1 or TRBD2 may fit D (5 bases each). The CDR3 extends over 13 amino acids. The germline V and J ends were trimmed by 6 bases and 5 bases, with 13 bases remaining between them. The germline V gene has CDR1 MNHEY and CDR2 SVGEGT. CDR3 DNA sequence: TGTGCCAGCAGCCTCGTGTGGGGGGAGACCCAGTACTTC. Protein product: CASSLVWGETQYF.

The chain couples TRBV11-3 to TRBJ1-5; TRBD1 matches at 9 bases. CDR3 length: 18 amino acids. Losses at the gene ends were 5 bases for V and 5 bases for J; bases not matched to a gene: 16. CDR1 is SGHNT, CDR2 YENEEA, per germline. In DNA, the CDR3 is TGTGCCAGCAGCCCAACTACAATAGGGGACAGGGTGCATCAGCCCCAGCATTTT. Protein sequence: CASSPTTIGDRVHQPQHF. The full variable domain, rest sourced from reference TRBV11-3 and TRBJ1-5, is EAGVVQSPRYKIIEKKQPVAFWCNPISGHNTLYWYLQNLGQGPELLIRYENEEAVDDSQLPKDRFSAERLKGVDSTLKIQPAELGDSAVYLCASSPTTIGDRVHQPQHFGDGTRLSIL.

The chain joins TRBV6-2 or TRBV6-3 to TRBJ1-1; 7 positions match TRBD1. Germline V lookup: CDR1 MNHEY, CDR2 SVGEGT. V shed 2 bases, J shed 1 base, and the junction held 10 bases outside the gene matches. The CDR3 runs to 17 residues. CDR3 coding DNA: TGTGCCAGCAGTTACCCCCCTACAGGGGCCTGGAACACTGAAGCTTTCTTT. Protein sequence: CASSYPPTGAWNTEAFF.

The CDR3 spells CASSSSGNTEAFF. CDR3 bases: TGTGCCAGCAGCTCCTCAGGGAACACTGAAGCTTTCTTT. The chain employs TRBV6-4 and TRBJ1-1, with D hard to call. From germline, CDR1 is MRHNA and CDR2 SNTAGT. Deletions cut 6 bases from V and 1 base from J, with 9 bases between. The CDR3 has 13 residues.

The rearrangement joins TRBV6-2 or TRBV6-3 to TRBJ1-5, with 11 bases matching TRBD1. The CDR3 runs 17 residues. In germline, CDR1 is MNHEY, CDR2 SVGEGT. With 2 bases clipped from V and 0 bases from J, the junction kept 3 bases outside the gene matches. This CDR3 reads CASSYRTGGFSNQPQHF. The DNA for the CDR3 is TGTGCCAGCAGTTACAGGACAGGGGGCTTTAGCAATCAGCCCCAGCATTTT.

This clone was picked up one time. The chain uses TRBV27 and TRBJ1-6; no clear D gene. V lost 3 bases, J lost 8 bases, and 26 bases lay in between. CDR1 and CDR2 from the germline V gene are MNHEY and SMNVEV (reference sequence). The CDR3 runs 19 residues. CDR3 loop: CASSFRRIRLGQSDSPLHF. The CDR3 DNA reads as TGTGCCAGCAGTTTTAGAAGGATCCGCCTCGGCCAGTCGGATTCACCCCTCCACTTT.

V usage is TRBV6-6 and J usage is TRBJ2-7; TRBD2 aligns across 13 bases. Germline CDR1 MNHNY, CDR2 SVGAGI (reference sequence). J lost 4 bases, V lost 6 bases, and 3 bases had no gene match. This CDR3 region has 14 residues. DNA for the CDR3: TGTGCCAGCAGAGGACTAGCGGGGGCTTACGAGCAGTACTTC. Amino acids: CASRGLAGAYEQYF.